This note documents a single TCR beta chain sequence. Its antigen is not identified. Produced via immunoSEQ multiplex PCR; TCRdb's table is partial and in-frame only. This table holds approximately 92,000 clones, 90% to 95% found once. CDR1 is LNHDA, CDR2 SQIVND, per germline (reference sequence). The CDR3 totals 17 residues. V was clipped by 4 bases and J by 5 bases, with 21 bases between them. The source of the sample is a study of T cell responses to AZD1222 COVID-19 vaccine. On the study more broadly: Pooled in the analysis were second doses at about 4 or about 12 weeks. Study results and caveats: Only 5 or 6 individuals given AZD1222 were seropositive at baseline. A rise in Spike-specific TCR breadth and depth followed two AZD1222 doses.

The origin of this receptor is an adult in good health. The sample was peripheral blood, taken on day 0 of AZD1222 vaccination. The genes are TRBV19 and TRBJ1-5; the D gene is possibly TRBD1 (6 bases). The CDR3 is CASSTRQVSQLHQPQHF. DNA for the CDR3: TGTGCCAGTAGTACACGACAGGTTAGCCAACTGCATCAGCCCCAGCATTTT.